This paragraph covers one T cell receptor (beta chain) sequence. The CDR3 has 11 amino acids. The V and J ends lost 10 bases and 7 bases respectively, with 13 bases between them. Germline lookup yields CDR1 KGHSH and CDR2 LQKENI. This entry comes from a study of blood T cell repertoires in COVID-19. For the study at large: From the United States, Italy and Spain came samples of acute and convalescent COVID-19. T cells, B-cell-depleted T cells, or PBMCs supplied cDNA or gDNA.

Authors' processing steps: Estimation of nucleated cell counts relied on the amplification of reference gene primers. TCRdb's copy holds only in-frame clones and misses some; the assay was immunoSEQ multiplex PCR. Clone size and the V and J calls come from that table; the DNA yielded D and trimming. The data show about 160,000 clones, over 60% seen once. The TCR sequence derives from a man in his sixties with acute or convalescent COVID-19. J is TRBJ1-1 and V is TRBV18, with D unclear. Sequenced input: peripheral blood. CDR3 sequence (DNA): TGTGCCACCTCGACTTACGGTGAAGCTTTCTTT. This sequence encodes CATSTYGEAFF.